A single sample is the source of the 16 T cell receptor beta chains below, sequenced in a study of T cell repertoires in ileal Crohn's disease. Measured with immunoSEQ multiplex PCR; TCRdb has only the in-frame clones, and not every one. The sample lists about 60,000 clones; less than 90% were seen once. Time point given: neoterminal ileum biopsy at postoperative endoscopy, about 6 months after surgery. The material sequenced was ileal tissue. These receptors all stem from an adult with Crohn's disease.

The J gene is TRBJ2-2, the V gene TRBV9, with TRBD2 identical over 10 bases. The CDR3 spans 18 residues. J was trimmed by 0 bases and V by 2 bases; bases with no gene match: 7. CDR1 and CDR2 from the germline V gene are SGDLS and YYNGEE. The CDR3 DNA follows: TGTGCCAGCAGCGTGAGGACTAGCGGAGCCGCGAACACCGGGGAGCTGTTTTTT. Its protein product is CASSVRTSGAANTGELFF.

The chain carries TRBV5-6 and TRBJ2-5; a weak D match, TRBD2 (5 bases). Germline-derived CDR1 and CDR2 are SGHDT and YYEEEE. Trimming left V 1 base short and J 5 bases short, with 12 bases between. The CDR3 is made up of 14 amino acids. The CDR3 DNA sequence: TGTGCCAGCAGCTTGCTTTCGGGGTCCGAGACCCAGTACTTC. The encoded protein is CASSLLSGSETQYF.

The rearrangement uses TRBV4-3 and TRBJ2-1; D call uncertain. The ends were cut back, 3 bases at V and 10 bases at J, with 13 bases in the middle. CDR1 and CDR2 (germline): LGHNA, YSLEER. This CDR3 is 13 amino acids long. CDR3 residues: CASSHSAAREQFF. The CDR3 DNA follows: TGCGCCAGCAGCCATTCGGCGGCGAGGGAGCAGTTCTTC.

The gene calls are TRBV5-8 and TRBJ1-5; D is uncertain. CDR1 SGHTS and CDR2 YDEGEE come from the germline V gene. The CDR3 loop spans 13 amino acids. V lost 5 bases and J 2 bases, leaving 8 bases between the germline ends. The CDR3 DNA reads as TGTGCCAGCAGTGGGCAGCGCAATCAGCCCCAGCATTTT. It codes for CASSGQRNQPQHF.

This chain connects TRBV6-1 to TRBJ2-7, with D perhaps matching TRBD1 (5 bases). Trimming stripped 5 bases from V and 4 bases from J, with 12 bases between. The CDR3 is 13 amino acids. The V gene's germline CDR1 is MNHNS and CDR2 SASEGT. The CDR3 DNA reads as TGTGCCAGCAGTATTACAGGACCATACGAGCAGTACGTC. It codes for CASSITGPYEQYV.

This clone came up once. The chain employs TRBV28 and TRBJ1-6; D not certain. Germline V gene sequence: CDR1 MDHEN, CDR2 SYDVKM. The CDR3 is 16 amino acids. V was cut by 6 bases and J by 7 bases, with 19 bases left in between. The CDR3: CASRQPTKKANSPLHF. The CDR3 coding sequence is TGTGCCAGCAGGCAGCCGACAAAAAAGGCGAATTCACCCCTCCACTTT.

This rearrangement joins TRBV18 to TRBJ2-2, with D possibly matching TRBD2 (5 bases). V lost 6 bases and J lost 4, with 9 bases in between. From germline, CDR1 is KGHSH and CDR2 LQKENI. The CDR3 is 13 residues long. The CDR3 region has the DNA TGTGCCAGCTCCGGACTGCTCACCGGGGAGCTGTTTTTT. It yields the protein CASSGLLTGELFF.

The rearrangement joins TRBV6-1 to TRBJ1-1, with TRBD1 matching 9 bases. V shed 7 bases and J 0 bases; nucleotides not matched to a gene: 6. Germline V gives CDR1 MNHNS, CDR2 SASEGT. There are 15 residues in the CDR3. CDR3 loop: CASTAGTGMNTEAFF. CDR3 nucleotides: TGTGCCAGCACAGCCGGGACAGGGATGAACACTGAAGCTTTCTTT.

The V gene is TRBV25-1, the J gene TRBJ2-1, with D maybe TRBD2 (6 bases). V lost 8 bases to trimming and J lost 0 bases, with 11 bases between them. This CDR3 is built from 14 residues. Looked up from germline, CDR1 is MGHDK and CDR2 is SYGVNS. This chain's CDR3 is CASARGSSYNEQFF. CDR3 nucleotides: TGTGCCAGCGCCCGGGGGAGCTCCTACAATGAGCAGTTCTTC.

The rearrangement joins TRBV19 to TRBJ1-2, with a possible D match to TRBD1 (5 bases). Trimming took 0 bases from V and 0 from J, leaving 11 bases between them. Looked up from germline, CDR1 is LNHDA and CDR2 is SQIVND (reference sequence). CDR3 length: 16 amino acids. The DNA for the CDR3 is TGTGCCAGTAGTATAGAGGCAGGGCGTCCTAACTATGGCTACACCTTC. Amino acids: CASSIEAGRPNYGYTF.

For the CDR3, the DNA is TGTGCCAGCAGCTTAAGTCGTGGGAGCTACGAGCAGTACGTC. Translating it yields CASSLSRGSYEQYV. The J gene is TRBJ2-7, the V gene TRBV7-8; weak D call: TRBD2 (5 bases). From germline, CDR1 is SGHVS and CDR2 FQNEAQ. V was pared by 2 bases and J by 3 bases, with 11 bases between. There are 14 residues in the CDR3.

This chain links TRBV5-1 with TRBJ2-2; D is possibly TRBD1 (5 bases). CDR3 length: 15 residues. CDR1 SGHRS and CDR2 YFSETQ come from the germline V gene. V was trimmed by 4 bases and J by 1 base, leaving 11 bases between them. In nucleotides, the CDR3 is TGCGCCAGCAGCCCAGGGTTGGGGAACACCGGGGAGCTGTTTTTT. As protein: CASSPGLGNTGELFF.

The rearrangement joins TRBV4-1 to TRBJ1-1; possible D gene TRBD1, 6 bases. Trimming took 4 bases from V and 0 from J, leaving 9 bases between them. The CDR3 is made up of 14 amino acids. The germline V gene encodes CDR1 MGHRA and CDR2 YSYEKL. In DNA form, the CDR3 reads TGCGCCAGCAGCCGAGGACAGCTGAACACTGAAGCTTTCTTT. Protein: CASSRGQLNTEAFF.

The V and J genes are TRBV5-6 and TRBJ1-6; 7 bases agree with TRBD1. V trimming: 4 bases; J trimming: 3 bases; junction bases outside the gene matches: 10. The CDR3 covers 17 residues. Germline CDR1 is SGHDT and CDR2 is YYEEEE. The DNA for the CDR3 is TGTGCCAGCAGCAAGACCGAACAGGGGTACTATAATTCACCCCTCCACTTT. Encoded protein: CASSKTEQGYYNSPLHF.

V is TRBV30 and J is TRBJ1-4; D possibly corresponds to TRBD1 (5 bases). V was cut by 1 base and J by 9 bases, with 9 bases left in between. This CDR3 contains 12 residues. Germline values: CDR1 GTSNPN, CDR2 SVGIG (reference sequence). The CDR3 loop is CAWSGGGKKLFF. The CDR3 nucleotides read TGTGCCTGGAGTGGCGGGGGTAAAAAACTGTTTTTT.

This CDR3 is CASSYVGGGTDTQYF. The DNA for the CDR3 is TGCGCCAGCAGCTACGTGGGGGGTGGCACAGATACGCAGTATTTT. V is TRBV5-1 and J is TRBJ2-3; D is possibly TRBD2 (6 bases). The CDR3 has 15 amino acids. Trimming took off 3 bases at V and 1 base at J, with 12 bases between the two ends. CDR1 SGHRS and CDR2 YFSETQ come from the germline V gene.